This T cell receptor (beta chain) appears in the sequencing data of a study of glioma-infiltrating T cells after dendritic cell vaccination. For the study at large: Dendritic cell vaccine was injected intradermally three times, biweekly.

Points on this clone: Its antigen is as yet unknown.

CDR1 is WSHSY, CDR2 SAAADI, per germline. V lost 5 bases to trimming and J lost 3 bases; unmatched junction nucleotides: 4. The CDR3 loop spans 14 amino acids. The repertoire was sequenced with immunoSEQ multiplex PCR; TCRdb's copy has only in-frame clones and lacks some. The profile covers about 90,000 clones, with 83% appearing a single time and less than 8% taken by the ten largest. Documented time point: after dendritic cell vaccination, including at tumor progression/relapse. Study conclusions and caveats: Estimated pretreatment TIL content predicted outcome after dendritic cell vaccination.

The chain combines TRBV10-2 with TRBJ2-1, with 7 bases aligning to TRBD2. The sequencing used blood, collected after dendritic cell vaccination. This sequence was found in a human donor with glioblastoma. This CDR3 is CASSTGTIYNEQFF. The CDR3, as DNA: TGCGCCAGCAGTACCGGGACTATCTACAATGAGCAGTTCTTC.